The 10 T cell receptor beta chains below all came from one sample that was sequenced in a study of T cells in Graves' hyperthyroidism and ophthalmopathy. Amplified regions were TCR beta CDR3 sequences from RNA transcripts. Primed by the HTBI set, a first-round RT-PCR was run on the TCR CDR3. Each CDR3 protein is one row after TCRdb ran MiXCR on the multiplex PCR reads. The sample carries about 600,000 distinct CDR3 sequences, about 16% recorded once. Material: blood. The receptors shown here come from a woman between 40 and 50 years old with Graves' ophthalmopathy.

This clonotype was detected many times. The chain recombines TRBV7-2 with TRBJ2-3; D tentatively fits TRBD1 or TRBD2 (5 bases each). This CDR3 is 16 amino acids long. Germline V gene data show CDR1 as SGHTA and CDR2 as FQGNSA. With 5 bases removed from V and 0 bases from J, the gap between germline ends came to 15 bases. The CDR3 DNA follows: TGTGCCAGCAGCAAAGAGGGGACGGCGAGCACAGATACGCAGTATTTT. It specifies CASSKEGTASTDTQYF.

The chain links TRBV2 to TRBJ1-5; TRBD1 is a possible D gene (5 bases). CDR1 and CDR2 from the germline V gene are SNHLY and FYNNEI. The V gene lost 4 bases and the J gene lost 11 bases, with 9 bases spanning the gap. The CDR3 runs 11 residues. CDR3 region: CASSGRQTQHF. The DNA of the CDR3 is TGTGCCAGCAGTGGGCGACAGACCCAGCATTTT.

At least ten counts were recorded for this clonotype. V gene TRBV10-1 combines with J gene TRBJ1-1; 8 nucleotides match TRBD1. The CDR3 sequence is 16 residues long. Germline assignment: CDR1 WNHNN and CDR2 SYGVQD (reference sequence). Unmatched junction bases numbered 9, after V lost 5 bases and J lost 1 base. The CDR3 bases are TGCGCCAGCAGTACCGCTCGGGACAGGCCGAACACTGAAGCTTTCTTT. This sequence encodes CASSTARDRPNTEAFF.

This clonotype was counted many times. Written as DNA, the CDR3 is TGCAGTGCTTTAGACAGAGGAGGTCAGCCCCAGCATTTT. Encoded protein: CSALDRGGQPQHF. The chain combines TRBV20-1 with TRBJ1-5; the D gene is possibly TRBD1 (5 bases). The CDR3 is 13 amino acids. The V end lost 5 bases, the J end lost 6 bases, and 14 bases lay between the germline ends. Germline CDR1 and CDR2: DFQATT and SNEGSKA (reference sequence).

This clonotype has a count of ten or more. The chain has TRBV2 and TRBJ1-1; D gene unclear. Germline CDR1 and CDR2: SNHLY and FYNNEI. Between the trimmed V and J ends, which lost 8 bases and 3 bases, there was a span of 13 bases. The CDR3 covers 13 residues. Written as DNA, the CDR3 is TGTGCCAGCTCTCCCCCTCTGGACACTGAAGCTTTCTTT. It translates to CASSPPLDTEAFF.

The rearrangement joins TRBV20-1 to TRBJ1-4, with D possibly TRBD1 on 5 matching bases. CDR3 length: 13 residues. V was shortened by 0 bases and J by 7 bases, with 9 bases between the two germline ends. CDR1 and CDR2 (germline): DFQATT, SNEGSKA (reference sequence). CDR3 sequence reads: CSARETGAEKLFF. CDR3 nucleotides: TGCAGTGCTAGAGAAACAGGAGCTGAAAAACTGTTTTTT.

This clonotype was observed a few times. The chain employs TRBV10-3 and TRBJ1-6, with D uncertain. V was trimmed by 7 bases and J by 9 bases, leaving 13 bases between them. This CDR3 is built from 13 residues. CDR1 and CDR2 from the germline V gene are ENHRY and SYGVKD. This CDR3 reads CAIKGPEGSPLHF. In nucleotides, the CDR3 is TGTGCCATCAAAGGCCCGGAGGGTTCACCCCTCCACTTT.

At least ten counts were recorded for this clonotype. The chain combines TRBV27 with TRBJ2-7; 8 positions match TRBD2. The CDR3 covers 14 residues. The ends lost 2 bases at V and 3 bases at J; junction bases unmatched: 3. CDR1 and CDR2 from the germline V gene are MNHEY and SMNVEV (reference sequence). The CDR3 here is CASSLTREGYEQYF. CDR3 bases: TGTGCCAGCAGTTTAACCCGGGAGGGCTACGAGCAGTACTTC.

This clonotype was counted many times. V usage is TRBV28 and J usage is TRBJ1-5; perhaps TRBD1 as D (5 bases). V gave up 1 base and J gave up 7 bases, with 11 bases separating them. This CDR3 is 14 amino acids long. Germline values: CDR1 MDHEN, CDR2 SYDVKM. DNA for the CDR3: TGTGCCAGCAGTTTATTTCCGGGGGTGCAGCCCCAGCATTTT. This codes for CASSLFPGVQPQHF.

A few counts support this clonotype. The chain uses TRBV5-1 and TRBJ1-2; a weak D match, TRBD1 (6 bases). This CDR3 comprises 11 residues. CDR1 is SGHRS, CDR2 YFSETQ, per germline. V was clipped by 5 bases and J by 8 bases, with 10 bases between them. CDR3 in amino acids: CASRAGAGYTF. In nucleotides, the CDR3 is TGCGCCAGCAGGGCAGGGGCCGGCTACACCTTC.